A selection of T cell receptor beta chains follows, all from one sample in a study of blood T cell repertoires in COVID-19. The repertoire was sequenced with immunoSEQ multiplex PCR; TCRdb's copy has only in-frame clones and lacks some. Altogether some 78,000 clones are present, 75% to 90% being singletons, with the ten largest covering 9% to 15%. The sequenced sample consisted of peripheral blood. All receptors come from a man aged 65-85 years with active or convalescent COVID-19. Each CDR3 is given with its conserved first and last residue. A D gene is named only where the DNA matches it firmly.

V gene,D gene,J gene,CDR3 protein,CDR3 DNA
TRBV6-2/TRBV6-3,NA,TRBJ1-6,CASSYSETGHSPLHF,TGTGCCAGCAGTTACTCAGAGACAGGACATTCACCCCTCCACTTT
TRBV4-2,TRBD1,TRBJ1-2,CASSQDRTGLWGYTF,TGTGCCAGCAGCCAAGATCGGACAGGGCTATGGGGCTACACCTTC
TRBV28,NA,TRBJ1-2,CASSPRTDRNSNYGYTF,TGTGCCAGCAGTCCCCGGACCGACAGGAACAGCAACTATGGCTACACCTTC
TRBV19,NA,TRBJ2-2,CASIARGDTGELFF,TGTGCCAGCATTGCCCGCGGGGACACCGGGGAGCTGTTTTTT
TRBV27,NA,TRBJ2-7,CASSLTTYEQYF,TGTGCCAGCAGCCTTACAACCTACGAGCAGTACTTC
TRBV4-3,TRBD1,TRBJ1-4,CASRPAGTGGEKLFF,TGCGCCAGCAGACCTGCCGGGACAGGGGGGGAAAAACTGTTTTTT
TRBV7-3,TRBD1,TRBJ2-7,CASSRGPGTVYEQYF,TGTGCCAGCAGCCGCGGGCCCGGGACAGTTTACGAGCAGTACTTC
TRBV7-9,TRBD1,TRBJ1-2,CASSYRQGISGYTF,TGTGCCAGCAGCTACCGACAGGGGATTAGTGGCTACACCTTC
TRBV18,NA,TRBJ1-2,CASSPGQRNYGYTF,TGTGCCAGCTCACCCGGACAGCGCAACTATGGCTACACCTTC
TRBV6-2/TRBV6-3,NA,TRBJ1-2,CASSFGQLYGYTF,TGTGCCAGCAGTTTTGGACAGCTCTATGGCTACACCTTC
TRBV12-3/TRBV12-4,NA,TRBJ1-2,CASSSGTFPLTF,TGTGCCAGCAGTTCCGGGACTTTCCCGTTGACCTTC
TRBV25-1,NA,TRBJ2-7,CASSPRGGQSYEQYF,TGTGCCAGCAGCCCAAGGGGGGGCCAATCCTACGAGCAGTACTTC
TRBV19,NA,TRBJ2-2,CASSIAGRGATGELFF,TGTGCCAGTAGTATAGCTGGCAGGGGTGCCACCGGGGAGCTGTTTTTT
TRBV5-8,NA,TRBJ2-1,CASSLERVTYNEQFF,TGTGCCAGCAGCTTGGAGCGGGTGACCTACAATGAGCAGTTCTTC
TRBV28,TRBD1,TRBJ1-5,CASSDPSTGGWQPQHF,TGTGCCAGCAGCGACCCATCGACAGGGGGCTGGCAGCCCCAGCATTTT